Listed here are 21 T cell receptor beta chains from one sample, sequenced in a study of blood T cell repertoires in COVID-19. Method: immunoSEQ multiplex PCR; TCRdb's copy keeps in-frame clones and lacks some. The sample records roughly 260,000 clones, roughly 87% being singletons. The sample was PBMCs or T cells enriched from blood (not recorded which). These receptors were taken from a woman aged 25-40 years with acute COVID-19.

CDR3 amino acids: CASSPGQGKANTEAFF. CDR3 sequence (DNA): TGCGCCAGCAGCCCGGGACAGGGGAAGGCGAACACTGAAGCTTTCTTT. The V and J genes are TRBV5-1 and TRBJ1-1; 10 nucleotides line up with TRBD1. The CDR3 is 16 residues long. V gave up 4 bases and J gave up 1 base; unmatched junction bases: 7. Germline CDR1 reads SGHRS; CDR2 reads YFSETQ.

V gene TRBV6-5 combines with J gene TRBJ2-5; D possibly corresponds to TRBD2 (6 bases). Trimming left V 2 bases short and J 1 base short, with 11 bases between. The germline V gene has CDR1 MNHEY and CDR2 SVGAGI. There are 15 residues in the CDR3. The CDR3: CASSYIGGIQETQYF. Here the CDR3 DNA reads TGTGCCAGCAGTTACATAGGAGGGATCCAAGAGACCCAGTACTTC.

The chain is built from TRBV28 and TRBJ1-6; D gene ambiguous. Trimming stripped 2 bases from V and 5 bases from J, with 13 bases between. This CDR3 is built from 16 residues. Germline V gene sequence: CDR1 MDHEN, CDR2 SYDVKM. DNA of the CDR3: TGTGCCAGCAGTTTAGGGCAGCCGGGAGATAATTCACCCCTCCACTTT. Protein: CASSLGQPGDNSPLHF.

The chain employs TRBV19 and TRBJ2-7, with D tentatively TRBD2 (5 bases). This CDR3 spans 15 amino acids. Looked up from germline, CDR1 is LNHDA and CDR2 is SQIVND (reference sequence). The V and J ends lost 3 bases and 2 bases respectively, with 14 bases between them. CDR3 in amino acids: CASSMPGSLPYEQYF. CDR3 in DNA: TGTGCCAGTAGTATGCCGGGGTCGTTGCCCTACGAGCAGTACTTC.

The chain is built from TRBV5-1 and TRBJ2-3; a weak D match, TRBD2 (6 bases). The length of the CDR3 is 18 residues. The V gene lost 1 base and the J gene lost 5 bases, with 23 bases spanning the gap. CDR1 is SGHRS, CDR2 YFSETQ, per germline. In DNA form, the CDR3 reads TGCGCCAGCAGCTTGCAAGGGGTCGGGACTCTCCCCTTAGATACGCAGTATTTT. As protein: CASSLQGVGTLPLDTQYF.

This chain connects TRBV29-1 to TRBJ2-4; 7 nucleotides line up with TRBD1. Per the germline V gene, CDR1 is SQVTM and CDR2 is ANQGSEA. The CDR3 totals 13 residues. With 1 base clipped from V and 3 bases from J, the junction kept 0 bases outside the gene matches. Written as DNA, the CDR3 is TGCAGCGTTGAAGGGACAGGCAAAAACATTCAGTACTTC. Residues: CSVEGTGKNIQYF.

The table lists this clone with a count of one. The chain carries TRBV5-4 and TRBJ2-1; 8 nucleotides align to TRBD2. Germline V gene lookup returns CDR1 SGHNT and CDR2 YYREEE (reference sequence). There are 15 residues in the CDR3. Germline trimming cut 0 bases from V and 10 bases from J; bases unmatched to any gene: 9. CDR3: CASSLGQAGVGEQFF. The CDR3 DNA reads TGTGCCAGCAGCTTGGGACAAGCGGGAGTTGGGGAGCAGTTCTTC. Full variable domain (rest looked up from reference TRBV5-4 and TRBJ2-1): ETGVTQSPTHLIKTRGQQVTLRCSSQSGHNTVSWYQQALGQGPQFIFQYYREEENGRGNFPPRFSGLQFPNYSSELNVNALELDDSALYLCASSLGQAGVGEQFFGPGTRLTVL.

The CDR3 protein is CAWGQGAGNTIYF. The CDR3 DNA reads as TGTGCCTGGGGACAGGGCGCTGGAAACACCATATATTTT. The chain links TRBV30 to TRBJ1-3; TRBD1 aligns across 8 bases. This CDR3 has 13 amino acids. With 5 bases clipped from V and 2 bases from J, the junction kept 2 bases outside the gene matches. Germline V gives CDR1 GTSNPN, CDR2 SVGIG (reference sequence).

Only one count was recorded for this clone. The chain is built from TRBV25-1 and TRBJ2-3; perhaps TRBD1 as D (5 bases). V shed 5 bases and J shed 0 bases, with 9 bases lying between them. CDR1 is MGHDK, CDR2 SYGVNS, per germline. This CDR3 is built from 14 residues. The CDR3 reads CASSPGASTDTQYF. DNA for the CDR3: TGTGCCAGCAGTCCTGGGGCCAGCACAGATACGCAGTATTTT.

The chain employs TRBV28 and TRBJ1-5; D is ambiguous. CDR1 and CDR2 (germline): MDHEN, SYDVKM. The CDR3 totals 13 residues. With 6 bases removed from V and 2 bases from J, the gap between germline ends came to 8 bases. The CDR3 region has the DNA TGTGCCAGCAGCACGCGGGGCAATCAGCCCCAGCATTTT. Its protein is CASSTRGNQPQHF.

The chain is built from TRBV4-3 and TRBJ2-2; 10 bases map to TRBD1. CDR3 length: 20 residues. The ends lost 3 bases at V and 4 bases at J; junction bases unmatched: 17. CDR1 and CDR2 from the germline V gene are LGHNA and YSLEER. The CDR3 bases are TGCGCCAGCAGCCACCTCACCGGGACAGGGGCGTTCTTGGGCACCGGGGAGCTGTTTTTT. Amino acids: CASSHLTGTGAFLGTGELFF.

V gene TRBV28 combines with J gene TRBJ2-7, with 8 bases that match TRBD1. The trim removed 9 bases at V and 2 bases at J, leaving 6 bases unmatched. Germline assignment: CDR1 MDHEN and CDR2 SYDVKM. The CDR3 consists of 13 residues. CDR3 DNA: TGTGCCAGTGACAGGGGTACACCCTACGAGCAGTACTTC. It is translated as CASDRGTPYEQYF. Full variable domain (outside the CDR3, taken from reference TRBV28 and TRBJ2-7): DVKVTQSSRYLVKRTGEKVFLECVQDMDHENMFWYRQDPGLGLRLIYFSYDVKMKEKGDIPEGYSVSREKKERFSLILESASTNQTSMYLCASDRGTPYEQYFGPGTRLTVT.

The chain recombines TRBV6-2 or TRBV6-3 with TRBJ2-7; D is unclear. The V end was cut by 4 bases, the J end by 3 bases, with 10 bases between. This CDR3 is 13 amino acids long. The germline V gene has CDR1 MNHEY and CDR2 SVGEGT. DNA of the CDR3: TGTGCCAGCAGTTGGGCAGGAAACTACGAGCAGTACTTC. Protein: CASSWAGNYEQYF.

Comments on this clone: Other nucleotide sequences from this sample produce the same CDR3. The rearrangement joins TRBV5-1 to TRBJ1-1; D might be TRBD1 (6 bases). The V gene lost 5 bases and the J gene lost 1 base, with 9 bases spanning the gap. The CDR3 is made up of 13 amino acids. CDR1 is SGHRS, CDR2 YFSETQ, per germline. The CDR3 sequence: CASREQGNTEAFF. The CDR3 nucleotides read TGCGCCAGCAGAGAACAGGGGAACACTGAAGCTTTCTTT.

The chain recombines TRBV2 with TRBJ2-5; TRBD2 is a possible D gene (6 bases). V was shortened by 4 bases and J by 1 base, with 16 bases between the two germline ends. The CDR3 is 16 residues long. The V gene's germline CDR1 is SNHLY and CDR2 FYNNEI. Here the CDR3 DNA reads TGTGCCAGCAGTGGCGTAGCGGAGGGTCTCCAAGAGACCCAGTACTTC. Translated: CASSGVAEGLQETQYF.

The V gene is TRBV28, the J gene TRBJ1-4; tentative D call: TRBD1 (5 bases). Germline values: CDR1 MDHEN, CDR2 SYDVKM. The CDR3 is made up of 15 amino acids. V lost 2 bases and J lost 7, with 14 bases in between. CDR3 in amino acids: CASSLHGGEGEKLFF. CDR3 nucleotides: TGTGCCAGCAGTTTACATGGGGGGGAGGGTGAAAAACTGTTTTTT.

The chain carries TRBV29-1 and TRBJ2-5; no definite D call. The CDR3 covers 12 residues. Germline lookup yields CDR1 SQVTM and CDR2 ANQGSEA. V gave up 7 bases and J gave up 3 bases, with 12 bases separating them. CDR3 nucleotide sequence: TGCAGCGCGATGTCCTACGAAGAGACCCAGTACTTC. Its translation: CSAMSYEETQYF.

This chain joins TRBV15 and TRBJ1-5; D might be TRBD1 (5 bases). Germline V CDR1 and CDR2: LNHNV, YYDKDF (reference sequence). This CDR3 is 15 amino acids long. Trimming left V 0 bases short and J 5 bases short, with 11 bases between. CDR3 DNA sequence: TGTGCCACCAGCAGAGAGAGACAGTCCTATCAGCCCCAGCATTTT. Translation: CATSRERQSYQPQHF.

The chain uses TRBV27 and TRBJ1-3, with 11 bases lining up with TRBD1. This CDR3 is 17 amino acids long. Germline V CDR1 and CDR2: MNHEY, SMNVEV (reference sequence). The J segment lost 3 bases and the V segment lost 5 bases, leaving 9 bases of the junction unmatched. The CDR3: CASSRIGTGGFGNTIYF. As DNA, the CDR3 is TGTGCCAGCAGTAGAATCGGGACAGGGGGTTTTGGAAACACCATATATTTT.

The rearrangement links TRBV5-4 to TRBJ1-2; tentative D call: TRBD1 (6 bases). The CDR3 runs 13 residues. Germline V CDR1 and CDR2: SGHNT, YYREEE (reference sequence). V was shortened by 5 bases and J by 3 bases, with 11 bases between the two germline ends. CDR3 region: CASRLTGHYGYTF. The CDR3 DNA sequence: TGTGCCAGCAGGTTAACAGGGCACTATGGCTACACCTTC.

The chain carries TRBV6-2 or TRBV6-3 and TRBJ2-7; 10 bases match TRBD1. CDR1 and CDR2 from the germline V gene are MNHEY and SVGEGT. The CDR3 loop spans 19 amino acids. Trimming at V came to 1 base and at J to 4 bases, leaving 16 bases not matched to a gene. The CDR3 DNA reads as TGTGCCAGCAGTTACTTTTCGGGACAGGGGATTCGGAAAGCTTACGAGCAGTACTTC. It yields the protein CASSYFSGQGIRKAYEQYF.